A selection of T cell receptor beta chains follows, all from one sample in a study of graft-versus-host responses after intestinal transplantation. These receptors' targets are unknown. The assay was immunoSEQ multiplex PCR, and TCRdb's table has in-frame clones only and misses some. The sample includes tens of thousands of clones, almost 95% of them seen just once. The starting material was unstimulated CD4+ T cells sorted from spleen or lymph node cells, obtained before transplant. The receptors here all came from a human donor who was the organ donor for an intestinal transplant. The CDR3 runs from the conserved cysteine through the conserved F or W. A D gene is named only where the DNA matches it firmly. The listing skips clone size in some rows; elsewhere it reads once, few, many or a size class.

v_call	d_call	clone_size	j_call	cdr3_aa	cdr3_nt
TRBV4-1	.	.	TRBJ2-3	CASSPAGVDTQYF	TGCGCCAGCAGCCCCGCAGGTGTGGATACGCAGTATTTT
TRBV5-8	.	.	TRBJ1-2	CASSLESRAWYYGYTF	TGTGCCAGCAGCTTGGAGTCTCGGGCCTGGTACTATGGCTACACCTTC
TRBV6-1	TRBD1	.	TRBJ1-3	CASSTGGGSGNTIYF	TGTGCCAGCTCGACAGGGGGGGGCTCTGGAAACACCATATATTTT
TRBV4-2	.	.	TRBJ2-1	CASARRLVQRNNEQFF	TGTGCCAGCGCCAGGAGGCTGGTCCAAAGGAACAATGAGCAGTTCTTC
TRBV6-1	.	.	TRBJ1-2	CASSEYGTIGPYGYTF	TGTGCCAGCAGTGAATATGGGACAATCGGCCCCTATGGCTACACCTTC
TRBV7-9	.	.	TRBJ1-2	CASSNLGYTF	TGTGCCAGCAGCAATCTTGGCTACACCTTC
TRBV10-3	.	few	TRBJ2-7	CAISESQKNEQYF	TGTGCCATCAGTGAGTCACAGAAGAACGAGCAGTACTTC
TRBV6-1	.	.	TRBJ2-7	CASSSEAGSF	TGTGCCAGCAGTTCCGAGGCGGGGTCTTTC
TRBV6-5	TRBD1	.	TRBJ1-2	CASSYTRGLGYTF	TGTGCCAGCAGTTACACCAGGGGGCTTGGCTACACCTTC
TRBV11-2	.	.	TRBJ2-1	CASSSPRVSYNEQFF	TGTGCCAGCAGCTCCCCCCGGGTCTCCTACAATGAGCAGTTCTTC
TRBV21-1	.	.	TRBJ1-2	CACGGTGIYNYGYTF	TGTGCCTGCGGGGGGACAGGGATTTATAACTATGGCTACACCTTC
TRBV27	.	.	TRBJ2-5	CASSRGLGVGEETQYF	TGTGCCAGCAGTCGGGGTTTGGGGGTGGGGGAAGAGACCCAGTACTTC
TRBV7-3	.	.	TRBJ1-1	CASSSTGNTEAFF	TGTGCCAGCAGCTCGACAGGGAACACTGAAGCTTTCTTT
TRBV5-4	TRBD2	.	TRBJ2-1	CASRAGLPSSYNEQFF	TGTGCCAGCAGGGCGGGACTACCAAGCTCGTACAATGAGCAGTTCTTC
TRBV2	.	.	TRBJ1-3	CASRPRTSSGNTIYF	TGTGCCAGCAGGCCCCGGACCTCGTCTGGAAACACCATATATTTT
TRBV4-2	TRBD2	.	TRBJ2-2	CASSQGRGGRYTGELFF	TGTGCCAGCAGCCAAGGACGGGGGGGCCGCTACACCGGGGAGCTGTTTTTT
TRBV19	.	.	TRBJ1-6	CASSIPGDSPLHF	TGTGCCAGTAGTATTCCCGGGGATTCACCCCTCCACTTT
TRBV9	.	.	TRBJ1-2	CASSVGAGNYGYTF	TGTGCCAGCAGCGTAGGCGCAGGGAACTATGGCTACACCTTC
TRBV2	.	.	TRBJ2-6	CASSEDSSGANVLTF	TGTGCCAGCAGTGAAGACAGCTCTGGGGCCAACGTCCTGACTTTC
TRBV30	.	.	TRBJ1-3	CAWSVGHSGNTIYF	TGTGCCTGGAGTGTAGGACACTCTGGAAACACCATATATTTT
TRBV5-1	.	once	TRBJ2-5	CASSYTGQETQYF	TGCGCCAGCAGTTATACAGGGCAAGAGACCCAGTACTTC
TRBV5-4	TRBD1	.	TRBJ2-4	CASSSVGDRAKNIQYF	TGTGCCAGCAGCTCCGTAGGGGACAGGGCGAAAAACATTCAGTACTTC
TRBV19	TRBD1	once	TRBJ1-6	CASSMGDRGTPLHF	TGTGCCAGTAGTATGGGGGACAGGGGTACACCCCTCCACTTT
TRBV7-2	TRBD1	.	TRBJ2-4	CASSPRRTGPKNIQYF	TGTGCCAGCAGCCCCCGCCGGACAGGGCCCAAAAACATTCAGTACTTC